The 18 T cell receptor beta chains in this list originate from one sample, sequenced in a study of tumor-infiltrating lymphocytes in primary liver carcinoma (dated by TCRdb to 2017 to 2019). Without any cell sorting, total RNA and DNA were co-extracted from roughly 18-30 mg of bulk tissue using the AllPrep DNA/RNA mini kit. The data were produced on an Illumina HiSeq 2500. TCRbeta-specific cDNA was reverse-transcribed from 500 ng total RNA using a constant-region primer and ProtoScript II reverse transcriptase. Three nested multiplex PCR rounds, following a slightly modified ARM-PCR procedure, were used to build the TCRbeta libraries. Multiplex TRBV1-TRBV30 forward primers and a Cbeta reverse primer were used in the first two PCR rounds, each of which was run for approximately 9 cycles. TCRdb took the public reads, trimmed them with fastp at Q25, ran MiXCR for clone calling and kept in-frame beta chains. Entries that share a CDR3 protein sequence are merged under the most common genes and DNA. In this sample the table shows roughly 100,000 distinct CDR3 sequences, around two thirds of which occur a single time. The ten largest clones capture less than 15% of the sample.

What was sequenced was liver tumor tissue from sampling region 2. The cell subset or site label, read with the paper, signifies: tumor region T2, inferior pole. The receptors originated from a woman aged 60-75 years with primary liver carcinoma and hepatitis B virus infection.

Comments on this clonotype: An end of the junction does not agree with germline; a read error may underlie this. The chain combines TRBV11-2 with TRBJ1-1; TRBD1 is a possible D gene (5 bases). The CDR3 runs 12 residues. The germline V gene has CDR1 SGHAT and CDR2 FQNNGV. CDR3 coding DNA: TGTACCAGCAACTCTAAACAGGCTGAAGATTTCTTT. Translated, it gives CTSNSKQAEDFF.

To note about this clonotype: This is likely a read error, given that the CDR3 carries no conserved phenylalanine or tryptophan at its end. The limits of the CDR3 on the DNA are not certain, so only TCRdb's listed CDR3 is given. The chain couples TRBV11-3 to TRBJ2-3. Inclusive of both ends, the CDR3 amounts to 15 amino acids. The V gene's germline CDR1 is SGHNT and CDR2 YENEEA. The CDR3 protein is CASSLDRHITDTRYS.

On this clonotype itself: At one end the junction does not follow the germline gene, possibly because of a read error. The chain recombines TRBV11-2 with TRBJ2-1; unclear D gene. Per the germline V gene, CDR1 is SGHAT and CDR2 is FQNNGV. This CDR3 spans 15 amino acids. The CDR3 DNA is TGTGTCAGCAGCTTAGATGGTTGTGGGCGCGACATTCAGTTCTTC. It is translated as CVSSLDGCGRDIQFF.

This clonotype is a singleton in its sample. The CDR3 end shows no conserved phenylalanine or tryptophan, and so a read error is likely. V is TRBV29-1 and J is TRBJ2-3; 7 nucleotides match TRBD2. The germline gives CDR1 SQVTM, CDR2 ANQGSEA. The V gene end was trimmed by 6 bases and the J gene end by 3 bases; junction bases not matched to a gene: 9. The CDR3 extends over 14 amino acids. For the CDR3, the DNA is TGCAGCGTGGAGGGCGGGAGAGGTACAGATACGCAGTATCTT. It encodes CSVEGGRGTDTQYL.

This clonotype was observed a single time. V and J are TRBV29-1 and TRBJ2-1; 7 nucleotides agree with TRBD2. Germline V CDR1 and CDR2: SQVTM, ANQGSEA. The length of the CDR3 is 15 residues. The CDR3 is CSVPGTTGNLNEQFF. The CDR3 coding sequence is TGCAGTGTCCCCGGGACTACCGGGAACCTGAATGAGCAGTTCTTC.

As regards this clonotype: This could be a read error, since a much larger clone is one nucleotide away. The V call is TRBV29-1, the J call TRBJ2-1; D perhaps matches TRBD1 (7 bases). This CDR3 spans 13 amino acids. Germline V lookup: CDR1 SQVTM, CDR2 ANQGSEA. CDR3: CRAQGRSYNEQFF. For the CDR3, the DNA is TGCAGGGCACAGGGGAGGTCCTACAATGAGCAGTTCTTC.

Details on this clonotype: One end of the junction fails to match germline, which may point to a read error. The chain is built from TRBV18 and TRBJ2-2; D is perhaps TRBD2 (6 bases). Germline V gene lookup returns CDR1 KGHSH and CDR2 LQKENI. CDR3 length equals 16 residues. The chain's CDR3 is CASSPLAGPNAGELFF. CDR3 DNA: TGTGCCAGCTCACCTTTGGCGGGACCGAACGCCGGGGAGCTGTTTTTT.

This chain connects TRBV6-1 to TRBJ2-7; D is possibly TRBD2 (5 bases). The germline V gene encodes CDR1 MNHNS and CDR2 SASEGT. V was clipped by 3 bases and J by 3 bases, with 24 bases between them. The CDR3 runs to 18 residues. The CDR3 is CASSDSLKGVARYYEQYF. The CDR3 coding sequence is TGTGCCAGCAGTGATAGCCTGAAGGGAGTGGCGAGGTACTACGAGCAGTACTTC.

This clonotype came up a few times. The chain recombines TRBV7-9 with TRBJ2-2, with 7 bases identical to TRBD1. Trimming took 5 bases from V and 0 from J; bases not matched to a gene: 18. The V gene's germline CDR1 is SEHNR and CDR2 FQNEAQ (reference sequence). The CDR3 contains 20 residues. The DNA for the CDR3 is TGTGCCAGCAGCCCCCTTCAGGGGGAGCCTGGTCCCTCGAACACCGGGGAGCTGTTTTTT. It codes for CASSPLQGEPGPSNTGELFF.

This clonotype occurred once. A much bigger clone sits one base away, suggesting this may be a read error. The V call is TRBV14, the J call TRBJ2-2, with 7 bases aligning to TRBD1. CDR3 length: 16 residues. CDR1 and CDR2 from the germline V gene are SGHDN and FVKESK. The CDR3 here is CASSQEGTVDTRELFF. DNA for the CDR3: TGTGCCAGCAGCCAAGAAGGGACAGTAGACACCAGGGAGCTGTTTTTT.

On this clonotype: A read error is possible here, since a much larger clone lies one base away. The V and J genes are TRBV6-1 and TRBJ1-5; TRBD1 matches 8 bases. This CDR3 is 17 amino acids long. Germline CDR1 and CDR2: MNHNS and SASEGT. CDR3 sequence reads: CASSKAPTGQGYQTQHF. For the CDR3, the DNA is TGTGCCAGCAGTAAGGCGCCTACAGGACAGGGCTATCAGACCCAGCATTTT.

Remarks on this clonotype: The junction departs from germline at one end; a sequencing error may be responsible. The rearrangement uses TRBV11-2 and TRBJ2-5; 9 nucleotides align to TRBD1. The CDR3 loop spans 15 amino acids. Per the germline V gene, CDR1 is SGHAT and CDR2 is FQNNGV. The CDR3 nucleotides are TGTTCCAGTAGCACGGGACAGGGAACGAGAGAGACCCAATACTTC. Translated, it gives CSSSTGQGTRETQYF.

Comment on this clonotype: A read error is likely, as this CDR3 ends without the conserved phenylalanine or tryptophan. The chain links TRBV5-6 to TRBJ2-1; tentatively, D is TRBD1 (5 bases). Germline lookup yields CDR1 SGHDT and CDR2 YYEEEE. CDR3 length equals 11 residues. CDR3 bases: TGTGCCAGCAGCTTTGGACATGACCAGTTCATC. Its protein is CASSFGHDQFI.

This clonotype appeared a few times. The J gene is TRBJ1-1, the V gene TRBV18, with 7 bases identical to TRBD1. The germline CDR1 and CDR2 sequences are KGHSH and LQKENI. V lost 5 bases to trimming and J lost 5 bases; unmatched junction nucleotides: 8. CDR3 length: 14 amino acids. The CDR3: CASSEQGRGTEAFF. As DNA, the CDR3 is TGTGCCAGCTCAGAACAGGGGCGCGGGACTGAAGCTTTCTTT. Based on the CDR3 plus reference TRBV18 and TRBJ1-1, the full variable domain is NAGVMQNPRHLVRRRGQEARLRCSPMKGHSHVYWYRQLPEEGLKFMVYLQKENIIDESGMPKERFSAEFPKEGPSILRIQQVVRGDSAAYFCASSEQGRGTEAFFGQGTRLTVV.

The chain links TRBV11-2 to TRBJ2-1; D not resolved. The CDR3 spans 15 residues. Germline V CDR1 and CDR2: SGHAT, FQNNGV. Trimming left V 10 bases short and J 0 bases short, with 16 bases between. The CDR3 sequence is CANTLGGSSYNEQFF. CDR3 nucleotides: TGTGCCAACACCTTAGGTGGTAGCTCCTACAATGAGCAGTTCTTC.

This clonotype was observed once. The junction departs from germline at one end; a sequencing error may be responsible. The chain combines TRBV11-2 with TRBJ2-3; TRBD2 matches 7 bases. The CDR3 runs to 15 residues. The V gene's germline CDR1 is SGHAT and CDR2 FQNNGV. The CDR3 DNA follows: TGTGTCAGCGGACCAGAGGCGGGAGGCACAGATACGCAGTATTTT. This codes for CVSGPEAGGTDTQYF.

As concerns this clonotype: The junction and the germline gene differ at one end; a read error may be behind it. This chain joins TRBV11-3 and TRBJ2-1, with 7 bases aligning to TRBD2. Germline V gene data show CDR1 as SGHNT and CDR2 as YENEEA. The CDR3 is made up of 17 amino acids. The CDR3 is CASGLGRGEWCVDERFF. CDR3 nucleotide sequence: TGTGCCAGCGGCTTAGGTCGGGGGGAGTGGTGTGTGGATGAGCGGTTCTTC.

On this clonotype: A read error may produce the germline difference seen at one junction end. The chain links TRBV12-3 or TRBV12-4 to TRBJ2-2, with 13 bases fitting TRBD2. The CDR3 loop spans 15 amino acids. Written as DNA, the CDR3 is TGTGCCAGCAGTCAGGGACTAGCGGGACATGGGGAGCTGTTATTT. As protein: CASSQGLAGHGELLF.